The 17 T cell receptor beta chains below were found in one sample sequenced in a study of blood T cell repertoires in COVID-19. The repertoire was sequenced with immunoSEQ multiplex PCR; TCRdb's copy has only in-frame clones and lacks some. This sample has about 100,000 clones, with approximately 81% found just once. Sequencing was done on a sample of peripheral blood. The receptors here all came from a human donor in a cohort sampled during active COVID-19.

The sample holds one count of this clone. The V call is TRBV9, the J call TRBJ1-1; no firm D call. V was pared by 0 bases and J by 1 base, with 4 bases between. Germline CDR1 reads SGDLS; CDR2 reads YYNGEE. This CDR3 comprises 13 residues. CDR3 residues: CASSVAGNTEAFF. The CDR3 region has the DNA TGTGCCAGCAGCGTAGCGGGGAACACTGAAGCTTTCTTT.

V usage is TRBV6-2 or TRBV6-3 and J usage is TRBJ2-1, with 14 positions matching TRBD2. V lost 0 bases, J lost 11 bases, and 3 bases stayed unmatched. This CDR3 comprises 15 residues. The V gene's germline CDR1 is MNHEY and CDR2 SVGEGT. In DNA form, the CDR3 reads TGTGCCAGCAGTTACTCCGGGACTAGCGGGAGAAAGCAGTTCTTC. It yields the protein CASSYSGTSGRKQFF.

This clone was seen only once. This chain links TRBV10-2 with TRBJ2-7, with TRBD2 identical over 11 bases. CDR3 length equals 16 residues. With V trimmed by 5 bases and J by 2 bases, 8 bases remained unmatched. Germline values: CDR1 WSHSY, CDR2 SAAADI. The CDR3 here is CASSSIRLAGPYEQYF. The DNA for the CDR3 is TGCGCCAGCAGTTCAATTCGACTAGCGGGACCCTACGAGCAGTACTTC.

The rearrangement joins TRBV9 to TRBJ1-2; 10 nucleotides agree with TRBD1. This CDR3 comprises 15 residues. Germline V gene data show CDR1 as SGDLS and CDR2 as YYNGEE. V lost 3 bases and J lost 4; bases outside the gene matches: 6. CDR3 sequence: CASSGGTGAVYGYTF. DNA for the CDR3: TGTGCCAGCAGCGGGGGGACAGGGGCGGTCTATGGCTACACCTTC.

The CDR3 spells CSASRGSTDTQYF. CDR3 sequence (DNA): TGCAGTGCTAGTCGGGGGAGCACAGATACGCAGTATTTT. The chain couples TRBV20-1 to TRBJ2-3, with D perhaps TRBD2 (6 bases). The CDR3 loop spans 13 amino acids. The germline CDR1 and CDR2 sequences are DFQATT and SNEGSKA (reference sequence). V lost 3 bases and J lost 0, with 7 bases in between.

The V gene is TRBV2, the J gene TRBJ2-3; TRBD2 matches 11 bases. V was clipped by 7 bases and J by 6 bases; unmatched bases: 6. The germline CDR1 and CDR2 sequences are SNHLY and FYNNEI. The CDR3 runs 14 residues. The CDR3 protein is CASNLAGGGDTQYF. CDR3 sequence (DNA): TGTGCCAGCAACCTAGCGGGGGGCGGGGATACGCAGTATTTT.

This clone was observed a few times. This chain connects TRBV3-1 (or the pseudogene TRBV3-2) to TRBJ1-6; TRBD1 might be the D (6 bases). V was cut by 3 bases and J by 15 bases, with 12 bases left in between. The CDR3 spans 12 residues. Germline-derived CDR1 and CDR2 are LGHDT and YNNKEL (reference sequence). CDR3 in amino acids: CASSHQGFFLHF. In DNA, the CDR3 is TGTGCCAGCAGCCATCAGGGGTTTTTCCTCCACTTT.

The rearrangement joins TRBV10-3 to TRBJ1-2, with a weak D call TRBD1 (5 bases). V lost 4 bases, J lost 0 bases, and 12 bases lay in between. This CDR3 has 15 amino acids. Looked up from germline, CDR1 is ENHRY and CDR2 is SYGVKD. The CDR3 loop is CAISVTGRPNYGYTF. The DNA for the CDR3 is TGTGCCATCAGTGTTACAGGACGGCCTAACTATGGCTACACCTTC.

This clone was seen once. In DNA, the CDR3 is TGTGCCAGCAGCCCGACAGGGAAGATCCAGTACTTC. Its protein product is CASSPTGKIQYF. The rearrangement links TRBV14 to TRBJ2-5; 7 nucleotides align to TRBD1. V lost 4 bases, J lost 10 bases, and 6 bases stayed unmatched. This CDR3 is built from 12 residues. CDR1 SGHDN and CDR2 FVKESK come from the germline V gene.

The chain couples TRBV4-3 to TRBJ2-1; TRBD1 might be the D (5 bases). The V gene's germline CDR1 is LGHNA and CDR2 YSLEER. V lost 7 bases and J 0 bases, leaving 16 bases between the germline ends. The CDR3 covers 16 residues. CDR3 amino acids: CASNLNLDSSYNEQFF. The CDR3 DNA reads as TGCGCCAGCAACCTGAACCTTGACAGCTCCTACAATGAGCAGTTCTTC.

This sequence joins TRBV10-3 and TRBJ2-1; no firm D call. Germline V gene sequence: CDR1 ENHRY, CDR2 SYGVKD. V was shortened by 4 bases and J by 5 bases, with 6 bases between the two germline ends. The CDR3 consists of 12 residues. The CDR3 reads CAISGQNNEQFF. CDR3 coding DNA: TGTGCCATCAGTGGACAAAACAATGAGCAGTTCTTC.

The genes are TRBV5-8 and TRBJ2-7, with a weak D call TRBD2 (6 bases). The V gene lost 2 bases and the J gene lost 5 bases, with 11 bases spanning the gap. This CDR3 has 13 residues. CDR1 is SGHTS and CDR2 is YDEGEE in the germline V gene. CDR3 sequence reads: CASSFRTKDEQYF. The DNA for the CDR3 is TGTGCCAGCAGCTTCCGGACTAAGGACGAGCAGTACTTC.

This clone has just one count. This rearrangement joins TRBV7-9 to TRBJ2-7, with TRBD2 matching over 14 bases. Losses at the gene ends were 3 bases for V and 5 bases for J; bases not matched to a gene: 3. CDR3 size: 15 residues. CDR1 SEHNR and CDR2 FQNEAQ come from the germline V gene (reference sequence). The CDR3 loop is CASSFWTSGRNEQYF. Written as DNA, the CDR3 is TGTGCCAGCAGCTTTTGGACTAGCGGGAGGAACGAGCAGTACTTC.

CDR3 coding DNA: TGTGCCAGCAGCGGAATACTAGCGGCAGATACGCAGTATTTT. This encodes CASSGILAADTQYF. The J gene is TRBJ2-3, the V gene TRBV9; 8 bases line up with TRBD2. CDR3 length equals 14 residues. Germline values: CDR1 SGDLS, CDR2 YYNGEE. With 3 bases clipped from V and 4 bases from J, the junction kept 4 bases outside the gene matches.

The chain links TRBV12-5 to TRBJ1-1; the D gene is possibly TRBD1 (5 bases). This CDR3 contains 15 residues. Trimming removed 1 base at V and 10 bases at J, with 19 bases between. The germline CDR1 and CDR2 sequences are LGHNT and FRNRAP. CDR3 nucleotides: TGTGCTAGTGGTTTGGGAGAAGTCTCCGGGACTTCAGCTTTCTTT. Its protein is CASGLGEVSGTSAFF.

This chain uses TRBV7-6 with TRBJ2-7; 12 nucleotides line up with TRBD2. Germline V gene lookup returns CDR1 SGHVS and CDR2 FNYEAQ. This CDR3 comprises 17 residues. The ends lost 5 bases at V and 6 bases at J; junction bases unmatched: 14. Here the CDR3 DNA reads TGTGCCAGCAGCCCATATAACCGACTAGCGGGAGAAAGCGAGCAGTACTTC. The encoded protein is CASSPYNRLAGESEQYF.

The genes are TRBV11-2 and TRBJ1-2; 7 positions agree with TRBD1. The CDR3 contains 14 residues. Germline V gene lookup returns CDR1 SGHAT and CDR2 FQNNGV. J was trimmed by 6 bases and V by 4 bases; bases with no gene match: 8. The CDR3 bases are TGTGCCAGCAGCTCACGACAGGGAGCAGATGGCTACACCTTC. Its translation is CASSSRQGADGYTF.